This is a list of T cell receptor beta chains from one sample in a study of beta chain features in type 1 diabetes. The method was immunoSEQ multiplex PCR; TCRdb's version includes in-frame clones alone and lacks a portion of them. This sample has around 290,000 clones, with 7.5% to 9.5% found just once. Sequencing used central memory CD4+ T cells from blood. The receptors here all came from a woman aged 18-35 years in good health. The CDR3 runs from the conserved cysteine through the conserved F or W. A D gene is named only where the DNA matches it firmly. Clone size is stated in some rows and not others, as once, few, many or a class when expanded.

15 | TRBJ1-1 | . | . | TRBV5-1 | CASSLEPGAATEAFF | TGCGCCAGCAGCTTGGAACCGGGGGCCGCTACTGAAGCTTTCTTT
9 | TRBJ1-4 | . | . | TRBV30 | CAWRGKLFF | TGTGCCTGGAGGGGAAAACTGTTTTTT
14 | TRBJ1-1 | few | TRBD1 | TRBV7-9 | CASSQGAGLTEAFF | TGTGCCAGCAGTCAGGGGGCCGGTCTTACTGAAGCTTTCTTT
14 | TRBJ2-5 | . | . | TRBV13 | CASSSMKGGETQYF | TGTGCCAGCAGCTCTATGAAAGGGGGAGAGACCCAGTACTTC
12 | TRBJ2-3 | many | . | TRBV19 | CASSIRGEPQYF | TGTGCCAGTAGTATTCGTGGAGAGCCACAGTATTTT
15 | TRBJ2-2 | . | TRBD1 | TRBV11-1 | CASSLDRGTFGELFF | TGTGCCAGCAGCCTTGACAGGGGGACTTTCGGGGAGCTGTTTTTT
11 | TRBJ1-5 | few | . | TRBV7-9 | CASGTGLLQHF | TGTGCCAGCGGAACAGGGCTTCTCCAGCATTTT
14 | TRBJ2-3 | . | TRBD2 | TRBV5-5 | CASSQAGERHTQYF | TGTGCCAGCAGTCAAGCGGGGGAGAGGCATACGCAGTATTTT
18 | TRBJ2-5 | . | TRBD2 | TRBV7-9 | CASSPGTSGRISQETQYF | TGTGCCAGCAGCCCTGGGACTAGCGGGAGAATATCCCAAGAGACCCAGTACTTC
14 | TRBJ1-2 | few | . | TRBV9 | CASSRNSEGYGYTF | TGTGCCAGCAGTCGTAACTCGGAGGGGTATGGCTACACCTTC
15 | TRBJ2-6 | few | . | TRBV18 | CASSPGETGANVLTF | TGTGCCAGCTCACCGGGTGAGACCGGGGCCAACGTCCTGACTTTC
15 | TRBJ2-1 | . | TRBD1 | TRBV7-9 | CASSLGWDRGNEQFF | TGTGCCAGCAGCTTAGGATGGGACAGGGGAAATGAGCAGTTCTTC
14 | TRBJ1-2 | few | . | TRBV27 | CASSPHTGNNGYTF | TGTGCCAGCAGTCCACATACAGGGAACAACGGCTACACCTTC
16 | TRBJ2-5 | few | TRBD1 | TRBV6-1 | CASSELAGTGKGTQYF | TGTGCCAGCAGTGAATTGGCCGGGACAGGCAAAGGGACCCAGTACTTC
13 | TRBJ1-5 | few | . | TRBV30 | CAWSVGGNQPQHF | TGTGCCTGGAGTGTAGGGGGGAACCAGCCCCAGCATTTT
12 | TRBJ1-3 | few | . | TRBV28 | CASSSRVGTIYF | TGTGCCAGCAGCTCCCGGGTAGGCACCATATATTTT
16 | TRBJ2-5 | . | TRBD2 | TRBV7-2 | CASSFASTSGEETQYF | TGTGCCAGCAGCTTCGCTTCGACTAGCGGGGAAGAGACCCAGTACTTC
14 | TRBJ1-3 | . | TRBD1 | TRBV11-3 | CASSHTGGADTIYF | TGTGCCAGCAGCCATACAGGGGGCGCGGACACCATATATTTT
13 | TRBJ1-6 | few | . | TRBV6-1 | CAGRQFGNSPLHF | TGTGCCGGACGACAGTTTGGTAATTCACCCCTCCACTTT
15 | TRBJ2-2 | . | . | TRBV11-1 | CASSLRRANTGELFF | TGTGCCAGCAGCTTAAGAAGGGCGAACACCGGGGAGCTGTTTTTT
12 | TRBJ1-1 | . | . | TRBV30 | CAWNGGNTEAFF | TGTGCCTGGAACGGAGGAAACACTGAAGCTTTCTTT
15 | TRBJ2-1 | few | . | TRBV19 | CASSMMGDSYNEQFF | TGTGCCAGTAGTATGATGGGAGATTCCTACAATGAGCAGTTCTTC
12 | TRBJ1-5 | few | . | TRBV29-1 | CSVETPGQSQHF | TGCAGCGTTGAAACCCCAGGGCAGTCCCAGCATTTT
14 | TRBJ2-1 | . | TRBD2 | TRBV7-3 | CASSLLAGVHEQFF | TGTGCCAGCAGCTTGTTAGCGGGAGTTCATGAGCAGTTCTTC
15 | TRBJ1-6 | few | . | TRBV27 | CASSLEGMYNSPLHF | TGTGCCAGCAGTTTAGAGGGGATGTATAATTCACCCCTCCACTTT
12 | TRBJ1-4 | many | TRBD1 | TRBV2 | CASSRDREKLFF | TGTGCCAGCAGTCGGGACAGGGAAAAACTGTTTTTT
16 | TRBJ2-1 | few | TRBD2 | TRBV28 | CASRTESGGAYNEQFF | TGTGCCAGCAGGACCGAGAGCGGGGGGGCCTACAATGAGCAGTTCTTC
15 | TRBJ2-7 | . | TRBD2 | TRBV5-4 | CASSLGGGSRNEQYF | TGTGCCAGCAGCTTGGGCGGCGGGAGTAGGAACGAGCAGTACTTC